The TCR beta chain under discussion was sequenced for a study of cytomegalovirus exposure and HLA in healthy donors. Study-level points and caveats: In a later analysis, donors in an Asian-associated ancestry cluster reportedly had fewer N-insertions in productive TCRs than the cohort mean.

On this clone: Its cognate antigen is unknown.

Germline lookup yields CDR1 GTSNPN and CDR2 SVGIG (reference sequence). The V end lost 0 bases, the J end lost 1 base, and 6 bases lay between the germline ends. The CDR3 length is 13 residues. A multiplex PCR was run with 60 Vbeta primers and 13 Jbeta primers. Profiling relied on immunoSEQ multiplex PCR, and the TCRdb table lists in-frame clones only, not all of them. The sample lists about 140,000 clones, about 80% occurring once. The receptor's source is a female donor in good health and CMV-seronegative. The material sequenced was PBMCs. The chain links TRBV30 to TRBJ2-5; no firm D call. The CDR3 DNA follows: TGTGCCTGGAGTGTACGAGTCCAAGAGACCCAGTACTTC. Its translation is CAWSVRVQETQYF.